This record covers a single T cell receptor beta chain. This sample is part of a study of blood T cell repertoires in COVID-19. About the study: COVID-19 samples collected from the United States, Italy and Spain covered acute and convalescent phases. T cells, B-cell-depleted T cells, or PBMCs provided the cDNA or gDNA that served as material.

V was pared by 6 bases and J by 3 bases, with 13 bases between. This CDR3 contains 14 residues. CDR1 is MNHEY and CDR2 is SVGAGI in the germline V gene. In the study's own analysis: Reference gene primers were amplified, and this amplification served to estimate nucleated cell counts. Assay used: immunoSEQ multiplex PCR; TCRdb lists only in-frame clones, some missing. That table supplies the V and J calls and clone size; D and trimming were determined from the DNA. In the table there are around 250,000 clones, nearly 85% of which are singletons. Sequencing was done on a sample of peripheral blood. The chain joins TRBV6-5 to TRBJ2-3, with D maybe TRBD1 (6 bases). The receptor was isolated from a human donor in a cohort sampled during active COVID-19. The CDR3 bases are TGTGCCAGCAGCCGGGACACTATAACAGATACGCAGTATTTT. Its translation: CASSRDTITDTQYF.